Each of the 16 T cell receptor delta chains below was sequenced from the same sample in a study of γδ T cells in repeated Plasmodium falciparum infection (dated by TCRdb to the early 2020s). The library came from multiplex PCR. TCRdb shows the sequencer as Illumina MiSeq. Clonotypes were called again by TCRdb from the public reads via CATT, and duplicate nucleotide sequences were then merged into one entry. Present in this sample are about 57,000 delta-chain clones, roughly 1.8% of which were seen just once. The top ten hold about 15% of the sample. Vgamma9/Vdelta2+ and Vdelta2-negative gammadelta T cell populations were flow-sorted from peripheral blood mononuclear cells for bulk TCR repertoire analysis. The specimen sequenced was gamma-delta T cells from blood. These receptors came from a pool of human donors (malaria-infected and uninfected, not separated).

In the case of this clone: Since a far larger clone is one base different, this is likely a read error. The same CDR3 can be traced to other DNA sequences in this sample. The gene calls are TRDV1 and TRDJ1; 8 bases fit TRDD3. The J gene, not given by TCRdb, was assigned here from a germline match of the nucleotide sequence. The CDR3 extends over 19 amino acids. V was clipped by 9 bases and J by 3 bases; unmatched bases: 24. Germline assignment: CDR1 TSWWSYY and CDR2 QGS. This CDR3 is CALGFPGSYLGDAADKLIF. CDR3 DNA sequence: TGTGCTCTCGGGTTCCCCGGTAGTTACTTGGGGGATGCCGCCGATAAACTCATCTTT.

This clone occurred a few times. This is likely an artifact of a read error, given a far larger clone one base away. Other nucleotide sequences from this sample produce the same CDR3. The chain couples TRDV1 to TRDJ1, with TRDD3 matching 9 bases. This CDR3 is 18 amino acids long. From germline, CDR1 is TSWWSYY and CDR2 QGS. Trimming took 6 bases from V and 1 from J; bases not matched to a gene: 15. The CDR3 DNA is TGTGCTCTTGGACTCCCTACAGGGGATACGCGCCGCACCGATAAACTCATCTTT. This encodes CALGLPTGDTRRTDKLIF.

Concerning this clone itself: This DNA's translation and the protein TCRdb lists, from a much larger clone, do not match at residue 8, likely due to a read error; the protein shown is translated from the DNA. The chain is built from TRDV1 and TRDJ2; 9 nucleotides match TRDD3. The J gene was not available in TCRdb and was assigned here by matching the DNA to germline segments. J was trimmed by 3 bases and V by 0 bases; bases with no gene match: 23. The germline gives CDR1 TSWWSYY, CDR2 QGS. The length of the CDR3 is 23 residues. In DNA, the CDR3 is TGTGCTCTTGGGGAACTCCTACCCACCACTCCGTACTGGGGGACAAAAATGACAGCACAACTCTTCTTT. Translating gives CALGELLPTTPYWGTKMTAQLFF.

Remarks on this clone: The translation of this DNA and the TCRdb protein of a much larger clone differ at residue 12, probably owing to a read error; the protein shown here is translated from the DNA. The genes are TRDV1 and TRDJ1, with D tentatively TRDD3 (6 bases). This CDR3 has 21 amino acids. Germline CDR1 and CDR2: TSWWSYY and QGS. Trimming cost V 1 base and J 10 bases, with 37 bases left between them. This CDR3 reads CALGERERLHSSGGELPGLIF. DNA of the CDR3: TGTGCTCTTGGGGAACGAGAGCGCCTACATTCGAGCGGGGGGGAACTGCCCGGACTCATCTTT.

Regarding this clone: One base separates it from a far larger clone, so it is likely a read error. The sample holds other DNA sequences that translate to the same CDR3. The chain combines TRDV1 with TRDJ1, with D possibly TRDD3 on 6 matching bases. Looked up from germline, CDR1 is TSWWSYY and CDR2 is QGS. CDR3 size: 22 residues. V was clipped by 3 bases and J by 2 bases, with 34 bases between them. CDR3 protein: CALGDHHYFFHWAALRTDKLIF. The DNA of the CDR3 is TGTGCTCTTGGGGACCATCACTACTTCTTTCACTGGGCTGCCCTCCGTACCGATAAACTCATCTTT.

This clone occurred a few times. A far larger clone is one base from this, pointing to a likely read error. Other DNA sequences in this sample translate to the same CDR3. No J gene was called, and the V gene is TRAV38-2/DV8. The CDR3 extends over 19 amino acids. CDR1 is TSESDYY, CDR2 QEAYKQQN, per germline. The DNA for the CDR3 is TGTGCTTATAGGAGCGCGTGGTTTGCCTACGTAAGGCTCACCGATAAACTCATTTTT. Translating gives CAYRSAWFAYVRLTDKLIF.

This clone came up many times. The translation of this DNA and the TCRdb protein of a much larger clone differ at residue 5, probably owing to a read error; the protein shown here is translated from the DNA. The chain has TRDV1 and TRDJ1; TRDD3 aligns across 7 bases. CDR1 TSWWSYY and CDR2 QGS come from the germline V gene. The length of the CDR3 is 18 residues. The junction had 17 bases not matched to a gene; V was cut back by 4 bases and J by 3 bases. The CDR3 DNA is TGTGCTCTTGGGGGACTAACGGGTTCAGGATACGGAGCCGATAAACTCATCTTT. Its translation: CALGGLTGSGYGADKLIF.

This clone was seen repeatedly, ten times or more. A far bigger clonotype differs at one base, so this is likely a read error. Within the sample, other DNA sequences also encode this same CDR3. The chain recombines TRDV1 with TRDJ1, with TRDD3 matching 7 bases. V lost 8 bases to trimming and J lost 2 bases; unmatched junction nucleotides: 32. Germline V CDR1 and CDR2: TSWWSYY, QGS. The CDR3 is made up of 22 amino acids. CDR3 coding DNA: TGTGCTCTTTGGGGTGACCGCATACCCTGTACTGGGGATGGGGGGCGGACCGATAAACTCATCTTT. Translating gives CALWGDRIPCTGDGGRTDKLIF.

Regarding this clone: The TCRdb protein, from a much larger clone, departs from this DNA's translation at residue 11, likely by read error; the protein shown derives from the DNA. The chain links TRDV1 to TRDJ1, with 13 nucleotides matching TRDD3. Assignment of the J gene here rests on matching the DNA to germline, because TCRdb gives none. The germline V gene has CDR1 TSWWSYY and CDR2 QGS. The CDR3 is 22 residues long. Trimming removed 3 bases from V and 2 bases from J; junction bases left unmatched: 21. The CDR3 spells CALGDLILQLPLGDTGTDKLIF. The CDR3 DNA follows: TGTGCTCTTGGGGACCTTATCCTTCAACTTCCACTGGGGGATACGGGGACCGATAAACTCATCTTT.

Comments on this clone: TCRdb has a much larger clone's protein, which differs at residue 17 from the translation of this DNA, likely because of a read error; what is shown is the protein translated from the DNA. The gene calls are TRDV1 and TRDJ2; TRDD3 agrees at 8 bases. CDR1 TSWWSYY and CDR2 QGS come from the germline V gene. CDR3 length: 24 residues. J lost 2 bases, V lost 1 base, and 27 bases had no gene match. The CDR3 region is CALGERRGDCKEVAGGRLTAQLFF. CDR3 nucleotides: TGTGCTCTTGGGGAACGAAGGGGAGATTGTAAAGAAGTAGCTGGGGGACGCTTGACAGCACAACTCTTCTTT.

This clone was seen repeatedly, ten times or more. The chain employs TRDV1 and TRDJ1, with 10 bases that match TRDD3. The germline CDR1 and CDR2 sequences are TSWWSYY and QGS. This CDR3 has 19 residues. V lost 0 bases and J lost 2; bases outside the gene matches: 12. CDR3 nucleotides: TGTGCTCTTGGGGAACTTTCGGATTACTGGGGGATTTGTACCGATAAACTCATCTTT. Protein: CALGELSDYWGICTDKLIF.

Concerning this clone: It is likely a read error: a sequence one base away is far more abundant. Other nucleotide sequences in the sample specify the same CDR3. This chain links TRDV1 with TRDJ1; no clear D gene. No J gene is reported in TCRdb; it was inferred here by comparing the DNA with germline. CDR1 and CDR2 from the germline V gene are TSWWSYY and QGS. The V end was cut by 4 bases, the J end by 0 bases, with 30 bases between. This CDR3 has 21 amino acids. CDR3 residues: CALGGGPTGRCPPNYTDKLIF. DNA for the CDR3: TGTGCTCTTGGGGGCGGTCCCACGGGGCGGTGTCCACCTAACTACACCGATAAACTCATCTTT.

This clone showed up just a few times. The mismatch at residue 16 between this DNA's translation and the TCRdb protein of a much larger clone likely reflects a read error; the protein shown is translated from the DNA. CDR3 region: CALGGILLPGYASYTGKLIF. The CDR3 coding sequence is TGTGCTCTTGGGGGGATTCTCCTCCCGGGATACGCCTCCTACACCGGTAAACTCATCTTT. J is TRDJ1 and V is TRDV1; the match to TRDD3 covers 8 bases. The CDR3 length is 20 residues. The germline CDR1 and CDR2 sequences are TSWWSYY and QGS.

This clone occurred a few times. TCRdb's entry gives the protein of a much larger clone, which mismatches this DNA's translation at residue 10, likely from a read error; the protein reported here is translated from the DNA. V gene TRDV3 combines with J gene TRDJ1; 8 bases match TRDD2. Germline-derived CDR1 and CDR2 are TVYSNPD and GDNSRS (reference sequence). Trimming removed 2 bases from V and 0 bases from J; junction bases left unmatched: 26. The CDR3 is 21 residues long. The CDR3 reads CAFARDSFLIPQPKYTDKLIF. The CDR3 bases are TGTGCCTTTGCACGCGACTCCTTCCTAATCCCCCAACCCAAGTACACCGATAAACTCATCTTT.

This clone was seen only a few times. A single base is all that separates this from a far larger clone, so a read error is likely. This sample includes further DNA sequences coding for the same CDR3. The J gene is TRDJ1, the V gene TRDV1, with 11 nucleotides matching TRDD3. Because TCRdb records no J gene, it was assigned here through a match of the DNA to germline. With 4 bases clipped from V and 7 bases from J, the junction kept 26 bases outside the gene matches. The CDR3 is 21 amino acids. Germline CDR1 reads TSWWSYY; CDR2 reads QGS. CDR3 nucleotides: TGTGCTCTTGGGGTTCCTTCCTACGGGATATGGGGGATACGCCCAGGAGTTAAACTCATCTTT. The encoded protein is CALGVPSYGIWGIRPGVKLIF.

In its sample, this clone was seen a few times. The TCRdb record carries a much larger clone's protein, which differs from this DNA's translation at residue 17; a read error is the likely cause, and the protein listed here is the DNA translation. TRDV1 is the V gene, and the J gene was not called; no check of the table's D call, TRDD3, against the DNA was made. The germline gives CDR1 TSWWSYY, CDR2 QGS. The CDR3 sequence is 19 residues long. CDR3 loop: CALVPTPSEGIREIREPIF. The CDR3 DNA is TGTGCTCTTGTCCCGACCCCCTCAGAGGGGATACGCGAGATCCGGGAACCCATCTTT.